Listed below are T cell receptor beta chains from one sample, sequenced in a study of blood T cell repertoires in COVID-19. Sequencing used immunoSEQ multiplex PCR; TCRdb keeps in-frame clones, though not all of them. The sample yields about 88,000 clones, around nine tenths seen once. The specimen sequenced was peripheral blood. These receptor sequences come from an elderly woman with acute or convalescent COVID-19. The CDR3 runs from the conserved cysteine through the conserved F or W. D genes are given only for firm matches. A row's size may be missing; if present it is once, few, many or a size class.

V gene	clone size	D gene	J gene	CDR3 protein	CDR3 DNA
TRBV6-5	-	-	TRBJ2-1	CASSYSPVSYNEQFF	TGTGCCAGCAGTTACTCCCCAGTTTCCTACAATGAGCAGTTCTTC
TRBV7-9	few	-	TRBJ2-2	CASSLEAVPGELFF	TGTGCCAGCAGCTTAGAAGCGGTTCCTGGGGAGCTGTTTTTT
TRBV2	-	TRBD1	TRBJ1-5	CASAERDRRYF	TGTGCCAGCGCAGAACGGGACAGGAGATATTTT
TRBV5-5	-	TRBD1	TRBJ2-5	CASSFAGGLETQYF	TGTGCCAGCAGCTTCGCAGGGGGCTTGGAAACCCAGTACTTC
TRBV28	-	TRBD2	TRBJ2-1	CASTSGGPGDNEQFF	TGTGCCAGCACCTCGGGGGGTCCTGGTGACAATGAGCAGTTCTTC
TRBV25-1	-	-	TRBJ1-1	CASRRTRNTEAFF	TGTGCCAGCCGCCGCACACGGAACACTGAAGCTTTCTTT
TRBV28	-	-	TRBJ1-3	CASSPALGSSGNTIYF	TGTGCCAGCAGTCCCGCGTTGGGCAGCTCTGGAAACACCATATATTTT
TRBV7-2	-	TRBD1	TRBJ1-1	CASSLRQTQGGEAFF	TGTGCCAGCAGCTTACGCCAGACCCAGGGGGGTGAAGCTTTCTTT
TRBV29-1	-	TRBD1	TRBJ1-2	CSVEDKRGRNGYTF	TGCAGCGTTGAAGATAAAAGGGGGCGCAATGGCTACACCTTC
TRBV21-1	-	-	TRBJ1-2	CASTLQGGRHFRYGYTF	TGTGCCAGCACTCTTCAGGGGGGACGCCACTTTCGGTATGGCTACACCTTC
TRBV5-1	-	-	TRBJ2-7	CASSRDRTSSYEQYF	TGCGCCAGCAGCCGTGACAGGACTAGCTCCTACGAGCAGTACTTC
TRBV28	few	TRBD1	TRBJ1-5	CASTPGTGVQPQHF	TGTGCCAGCACCCCCGGGACAGGGGTTCAGCCCCAGCATTTT
TRBV2	-	-	TRBJ1-6	CASSEFGLRDSPLHF	TGTGCCAGCAGTGAGTTCGGCCTCCGGGATTCACCCCTCCACTTT
TRBV5-1	-	-	TRBJ2-2	CASSLDQAGTGELFF	TGCGCCAGCAGCTTGGATCAGGCGGGGACCGGGGAGCTGTTTTTT
TRBV11-2	-	-	TRBJ1-2	CASSPQEIYGYTF	TGTGCCAGCAGCCCCCAGGAAATCTATGGCTACACCTTC